What follows describes a single T cell receptor beta chain. Its target is unknown. An end of the junction differs from the germline gene, which may be a read error. CDR1 MGHRA and CDR2 YSYEKL come from the germline V gene. This CDR3 spans 13 amino acids. Primers used in a second PCR of about 6 to 11 cycles were a sample-barcoded 5' primer and a J-beta primer mix. TCRdb reprocessed the 5' RACE reads via MiXCR and lists one record per CDR3 protein. The table has almost 800,000 distinct CDR3 sequences, about three fifths seen once. These data belong to a study of blood T cells in healthy people across ages. Study-wide results and caveats: Possibly, changes in expanded clonotypes were confounded because donor CMV status was unknown.

V gene TRBV4-1 combines with J gene TRBJ1-2; D call uncertain. The origin of this receptor is a man younger than 45 in good health. The specimen sequenced was blood. The CDR3 bases are TGCGCCACCTCCTTACAGCTTAACTATAGCTACACCTTC. This gives the protein CATSLQLNYSYTF.